The sequence of this TCR beta chain was determined in a study of OX40 agonist ivuxolimab in advanced cancers. General observations from the study: Researchers report that CD8+ T cells had, on average, more expanded clones than CD4+. Some patients without response likewise showed low normalized clonal expansion.

As to this clone: Its antigen is still unknown.

Assay: immunoSEQ multiplex PCR; the TCRdb copy retains only in-frame clones and omits some. Of 85,000 or so clones in the sample, around 85% were seen once. V was trimmed by 3 bases and J by 6 bases, leaving 18 bases between them. The CDR3 totals 15 residues. CDR1 and CDR2 (germline): KGHSH, LQKENI. Specimen: CD4+ or CD8+ T cells sorted from blood, collected in a trial of the OX40 agonist ivuxolimab. The clonotype originates from an adult with an advanced solid tumor such as melanoma, head and neck, liver or kidney cancer. This chain joins TRBV18 and TRBJ2-7; tentatively, D is TRBD1 (6 bases). This CDR3 is CASSPLRTAESEQYF. The CDR3 bases are TGTGCCAGCTCACCCCTAAGGACAGCGGAGAGCGAGCAGTACTTC.